This TCR beta chain was found in a study of CD8 T cells in ankylosing spondylitis. The study's findings and limits: Made up of eight highly homologous variants, a TCR beta motif appeared characteristic of ankylosing spondylitis blood.

Each CDR3 protein gets one entry after TCRdb re-called the 5' RACE reads with MiXCR. The sample consists of 300,000 to 400,000 distinct CDR3 sequences, 20% to 25% of them appearing once. Remarks on this clonotype: The antigen is undetermined.

The sequencing sample was made of blood, either unsorted or a sorted T cell fraction (not recorded which). The source is a male donor with ankylosing spondylitis.

The CDR3 here is CASSTAGAGTDTQYF. The CDR3, as DNA: TGCGCCAGCAGCACAGCGGGAGCGGGCACAGATACGCAGTATTTT. The V and J genes are TRBV5-1 and TRBJ2-3; 8 nucleotides match TRBD2. V was clipped by 4 bases and J by 1 base; unmatched bases: 5. CDR1 and CDR2 from the germline V gene are SGHRS and YFSETQ. This CDR3 region has 15 residues.